The present T cell receptor beta chain was sequenced within a study of cytomegalovirus exposure and HLA in healthy donors. Study overall: In a later analysis, it was reported that the roughly 120 validation repertoires had been produced on the same platform as the roughly 700 repertoires belonging to the first cohort.

Whole-study results and caveats: Despite most TCR sequences being rare, some public TCRs occurred in many donors. TCR clusters originating in the first cohort tended to co-occur in the 100 to 150 validation repertoires, according to a later analysis.

Comment on this clone: Antigen: not known.

V lost 5 bases and J lost 0; bases outside the gene matches: 3. The V gene's germline CDR1 is SQVTM and CDR2 ANQGSEA. This CDR3 contains 13 residues. Measured with immunoSEQ multiplex PCR; TCRdb has only the in-frame clones, and not every one. The table records fewer than 250,000 clones, about 87% of them present only once. Source material: PBMCs. The rearrangement links TRBV29-1 to TRBJ2-7, with 8 bases lining up with TRBD1. This sequence was found in a man younger than 30 in good health and CMV-seronegative. As DNA, the CDR3 is TGCAGCGTTTTGGACAGGGACTCCTACGAGCAGTACTTC. Protein: CSVLDRDSYEQYF.